A single sample gave rise to the 10 T cell receptor beta chains below, sequenced in a study of T cell changes during pregnancy in multiple sclerosis. The table came from immunoSEQ multiplex PCR; TCRdb's copy has only in-frame clones and leaves some out. The sample lists about 93,000 clones, roughly 92% seen once, with 2% to 2.5% in the top ten. This specimen consisted of peripheral blood, obtained after pregnancy. The receptors were gathered from a female donor with multiple sclerosis, enrolled in a pregnancy study.

The J gene is TRBJ1-2, the V gene TRBV30; TRBD1 matches 8 bases. This CDR3 has 14 amino acids. Germline values: CDR1 GTSNPN, CDR2 SVGIG (reference sequence). Trimming took 3 bases from V and 4 from J; bases not matched to a gene: 7. CDR3 nucleotides: TGTGCCTGGAGCCGGGACAGGTACTCCTATGGCTACACCTTC. Translation: CAWSRDRYSYGYTF.

This chain connects TRBV5-1 to TRBJ2-2; TRBD1 aligns across 8 bases. The ends lost 3 bases at V and 6 bases at J; junction bases unmatched: 4. This CDR3 region has 14 residues. The germline V gene has CDR1 SGHRS and CDR2 YFSETQ. CDR3 amino acids: CASSYGQGAGELFF. The CDR3 nucleotides read TGCGCCAGCAGCTACGGACAGGGTGCCGGGGAGCTGTTTTTT.

The CDR3 loop reads CASSLDGRENTEAFF. The CDR3 nucleotides read TGCGCCAGCAGCTTGGATGGACGGGAAAACACTGAAGCTTTCTTT. The chain joins TRBV5-1 to TRBJ1-1; D call uncertain. This CDR3 has 15 residues. Looked up from germline, CDR1 is SGHRS and CDR2 is YFSETQ. V lost 0 bases to trimming and J lost 2 bases, with 11 bases between them. Using reference TRBV5-1 and TRBJ1-1 for the parts outside the CDR3, the full variable domain is KAGVTQTPRYLIKTRGQQVTLSCSPISGHRSVSWYQQTPGQGLQFLFEYFSETQRNKGNFPGRFSGRQFSNSRSEMNVSTLELGDSALYLCASSLDGRENTEAFFGQGTRLTVV.

This clone appeared a few times. The chain links TRBV5-1 to TRBJ2-1, with D possibly matching TRBD1 (5 bases). The CDR3 consists of 15 residues. Germline V gene lookup returns CDR1 SGHRS and CDR2 YFSETQ. V was trimmed by 0 bases and J by 2 bases, leaving 9 bases between them. CDR3 residues: CASSLEGITYNEQFF. DNA of the CDR3: TGCGCCAGCAGCTTGGAGGGGATTACCTACAATGAGCAGTTCTTC.

CDR3 region: CASSLWEDEQYF. DNA of the CDR3: TGTGCCAGCAGTTTATGGGAGGACGAGCAGTACTTC. The rearrangement uses TRBV28 and TRBJ2-7, with D possibly being TRBD2 (5 bases). Trimming removed 0 bases from V and 5 bases from J, with 5 bases in between. The CDR3 consists of 12 residues. Germline lookup yields CDR1 MDHEN and CDR2 SYDVKM.

The chain employs TRBV28 and TRBJ1-5, with D perhaps matching TRBD1 (5 bases). The CDR3 runs to 15 residues. CDR1 and CDR2 from the germline V gene are MDHEN and SYDVKM. V was pared by 5 bases and J by 0 bases, with 11 bases between. CDR3 region: CASSKTVHSNQPQHF. In nucleotides, the CDR3 is TGTGCCAGCAGTAAGACAGTACATAGCAATCAGCCCCAGCATTTT.

The genes are TRBV5-8 and TRBJ2-5; D is perhaps TRBD1 (6 bases). V was pared by 6 bases and J by 4 bases, with 13 bases between. The CDR3 spans 13 residues. Germline V gene sequence: CDR1 SGHTS, CDR2 YDEGEE. DNA for the CDR3: TGTGCCAGCACGCTTACAGGGTCAGAGACCCAGTACTTC. Protein product: CASTLTGSETQYF.

CDR3 sequence: CASSGPNPNQPQHF. CDR3 bases: TGTGCCAGTAGTGGCCCCAACCCAAATCAGCCCCAGCATTTT. The rearrangement links TRBV19 to TRBJ1-5; D ambiguous. The CDR3 runs 14 residues. CDR1 and CDR2 from the germline V gene are LNHDA and SQIVND (reference sequence). V was trimmed by 5 bases and J by 4 bases, leaving 12 bases between them.

This CDR3 is CASSPSSGGRGEKLFF. The CDR3 nucleotides read TGTGCCAGCTCCCCTTCTTCAGGGGGCCGAGGTGAAAAACTGTTTTTT. V gene TRBV25-1 combines with J gene TRBJ1-4; 8 bases agree with TRBD1. Germline assignment: CDR1 MGHDK and CDR2 SYGVNS. V was pared by 8 bases and J by 7 bases, with 15 bases of the junction left unmatched. The CDR3 loop spans 16 amino acids. The full variable domain, its missing parts supplied by reference TRBV25-1 and TRBJ1-4, is EADIYQTPRYLVIGTGKKITLECSQTMGHDKMYWYQQDPGMELHLIHYSYGVNSTEKGDLSSESTVSRIRTEHFPLTLESARPSHTSQYLCASSPSSGGRGEKLFFGSGTQLSVL.

The chain uses TRBV4-3 and TRBJ2-7; TRBD1 might be the D (6 bases). The V end lost 1 base, the J end lost 4 bases, and 14 bases lay between the germline ends. CDR1 LGHNA and CDR2 YSLEER come from the germline V gene. The CDR3 runs to 15 residues. The CDR3 protein is CASSQVGQGFYEQYF. The CDR3 nucleotides read TGCGCCAGCAGCCAAGTAGGGCAGGGGTTTTACGAGCAGTACTTC.